One T cell receptor beta chain is described in this entry. What it binds is not known. This sample's treatment: 15 to 20 received Ad26.COV2.S at low or high dose, single or two shots; five or six received placebo; per-sample allocation not given. It was on day 63 after the first vaccine or placebo injection that samples were taken. Donation came from an adult in Boston who was aged 18-55 years. The repertoire was sequenced with immunoSEQ multiplex PCR; TCRdb's copy has only in-frame clones and lacks some. Found here are about 420,000 clones, approximately 88% of them singletons; the top ten hold roughly 4%. The data belong to a study of Ad26.COV2.S vaccination and SARS-CoV-2 variants. Study at large: Once or twice, 56 days apart, Ad26.COV2.S was delivered intramuscularly. Study-wide results and caveats: Similar non-spike TCR breadth was observed in recipients of vaccine and of placebo. The TCR breadth and depth analyses may have understated or missed part of the total T cell responses.

The sequence came from a person between 18 and 65 years old who received the Ad26.COV2.S COVID-19 vaccine or a placebo. The source material was peripheral blood, sampled in a trial of Ad26.COV2.S vaccine versus placebo.

The CDR3 DNA follows: TGTGCCAGCAGTTTACTTCGGGCAGGGGGAAACACCATATATTTT. This sequence encodes CASSLLRAGGNTIYF. This chain connects TRBV28 to TRBJ1-3; maybe TRBD1 (5 bases). The V end lost 2 bases, the J end lost 4 bases, and 12 bases lay between the germline ends. CDR1 and CDR2 from the germline V gene are MDHEN and SYDVKM. This CDR3 has 15 residues.